This T cell receptor (beta chain) was sequenced during a study of blood T cells in healthy people across ages. Germline CDR1 SGHDT, CDR2 YYEEEE. Trimming removed 4 bases from V and 2 bases from J; junction bases left unmatched: 12. The CDR3 loop spans 16 amino acids. A second roughly 6 to 11 cycle PCR used barcoded and J-beta primers. TCRdb independently ran MiXCR on the 5' RACE reads; one entry per CDR3 protein. This table has 850,000 to 1,100,000 distinct CDR3 sequences, roughly two fifths appearing once. The receptor comes from a young man in good health. This chain uses TRBV5-6 with TRBJ2-7, with TRBD1 matching over 7 bases. Sequences were obtained from blood. The CDR3 loop reads CASSLAYETGTYEQYF. DNA for the CDR3: TGTGCCAGCAGCCTGGCTTATGAGACAGGGACCTACGAGCAGTACTTC. The variable domain in full, with the rest retrieved from reference TRBV5-6 and TRBJ2-7, is DAGVTQSPTHLIKTRGQQVTLRCSPKSGHDTVSWYQQALGQGPQFIFQYYEEEERQRGNFPDRFSGHQFPNYSSELNVNALLLGDSALYLCASSLAYETGTYEQYFGPGTRLTVT.